This T cell receptor (beta chain) was recorded in a study of sequential checkpoint blockade in melanoma. Study summary: Randomization was 1:1 between first-line nivolumab→ipilimumab and ipilimumab→nivolumab.

Some clones are missing from TCRdb's copy, which holds only in-frame ones; the method was immunoSEQ multiplex PCR. This table holds over 10,000 clones, less than 75% found once. Treatment indicated: randomized to nivolumab then ipilimumab (arm A) or the reverse (arm B). From thawed PBMCs, live CD3+CD8+ cells negative for CD19 and CD56 were sorted. This CDR3 is 15 amino acids long. The junction had 8 bases not matched to a gene; V was cut back by 6 bases and J by 2 bases. Looked up from germline, CDR1 is MDHEN and CDR2 is SYDVKM. The clonotype comes from a human donor with melanoma. This sample comprised CD8+ T cells sorted from blood (inferred from file names), obtained from a patient given nivolumab and ipilimumab in sequence. V and J are TRBV28 and TRBJ1-2; 8 nucleotides align to TRBD1. The CDR3 is CASSPRGQWNYGYTF. As DNA, the CDR3 is TGTGCCAGCAGCCCCAGGGGGCAGTGGAACTATGGCTACACCTTC.